This T cell receptor beta chain was identified in a study of blood T cell repertoires in COVID-19. Study-level background: Whether acute or convalescent, the COVID-19 samples came from the United States, Italy and Spain. In each case, the material was cDNA or gDNA derived from T cells, B-cell-depleted T cells, or PBMCs.

V lost 1 base and J lost 9, with 11 bases in between. The germline V gene encodes CDR1 LGHDT and CDR2 YNNKEL (reference sequence). This CDR3 region has 13 residues. Under the authors' procedure: Reference gene primer amplification gave nucleated cell count estimates. The repertoire was sequenced with immunoSEQ multiplex PCR; TCRdb's copy has only in-frame clones and lacks some. The DNA was the basis for D and trimming; V, J and clone size are from that table. This sample carries 45,000 to 65,000 clones, roughly nine tenths of them seen once, and the ten largest clones take about a tenth. Only a few counts were recorded for this clone.

The sequencing sample was made of peripheral blood. The TCR comes from a human donor with acute or convalescent COVID-19. The donor label of this sample is uncertain. The chain couples TRBV3-1 (or the pseudogene TRBV3-2) to TRBJ2-3; D might be TRBD1 (6 bases). CDR3 loop: CASSQVEGGTQYF. CDR3 bases: TGTGCCAGCAGCCAAGTTGAAGGGGGAACGCAGTATTTT.